The 18 T cell receptor beta chains presented below share a single source sample, sequenced in a study of blood T cell repertoires in COVID-19. TCRdb's copy holds only in-frame clones and misses some; the assay was immunoSEQ multiplex PCR. This table holds some 150,000 clones, 84% found once. The sequencing sample was made of PBMCs or T cells enriched from blood (not recorded which). The receptors come from a woman in her forties or fifties who had been exposed to COVID-19.

The table lists this clone with a count of one. This rearrangement joins TRBV7-8 to TRBJ2-2; possible D gene TRBD2, 5 bases. Germline CDR1 reads SGHVS; CDR2 reads FQNEAQ. This CDR3 is built from 15 residues. V was shortened by 5 bases and J by 1 base, with 11 bases between the two germline ends. Written as DNA, the CDR3 is TGTGCCAGCAGCCCCAGGACTGGGAACACCGGGGAGCTGTTTTTT. Encoded protein: CASSPRTGNTGELFF.

The chain has TRBV7-9 and TRBJ1-2, with unresolved D. Trimming removed 5 bases at V and 4 bases at J, with 11 bases between. The CDR3 has 13 residues. Germline assignment: CDR1 SEHNR and CDR2 FQNEAQ (reference sequence). The CDR3 spells CASSVLQSYGYTF. The DNA for the CDR3 is TGTGCCAGCAGCGTCCTACAGAGCTATGGCTACACCTTC.

This clone was observed once. J is TRBJ2-7 and V is TRBV6-1, with D perhaps matching TRBD1 (5 bases). The V gene's germline CDR1 is MNHNS and CDR2 SASEGT. V shed 2 bases and J shed 2 bases, with 10 bases lying between them. The length of the CDR3 is 14 residues. CDR3 in DNA: TGTGCCAGCAGTGAACCCCAGACAGCCTACGAGCAGTACTTC. Amino acid sequence: CASSEPQTAYEQYF.

This clone was seen a handful of times. This sequence joins TRBV10-1 and TRBJ2-3, with TRBD2 matching 10 bases. The CDR3 spans 18 residues. Trimming cost V 4 bases and J 1 base; bases outside gene matches: 11. Germline CDR1 and CDR2: WNHNN and SYGVQD (reference sequence). CDR3 sequence: CASSAQREGSLRTDTQYF. In DNA form, the CDR3 reads TGCGCCAGCAGTGCCCAGCGGGAGGGTTCCCTACGCACAGATACGCAGTATTTT.

This clone has a handful of counts. The chain uses TRBV6-2 or TRBV6-3 and TRBJ1-2, with D perhaps matching TRBD1 (6 bases). The germline gives CDR1 MNHEY, CDR2 SVGEGT. Trimming removed 6 bases from V and 0 bases from J, with 17 bases in between. The CDR3 runs to 16 residues. For the CDR3, the DNA is TGTGCCAGCAGCGGATCCGGACAGTTAGCTAACTATGGCTACACCTTC. Protein sequence: CASSGSGQLANYGYTF.

The chain carries TRBV30 and TRBJ1-2, with a possible D match to TRBD1 (6 bases). V lost 1 base and J 7 bases, leaving 13 bases between the germline ends. Per germline, CDR1 GTSNPN and CDR2 SVGIG (reference sequence). The CDR3 contains 13 residues. The CDR3 loop reads CAWSGQAEGGYTF. For the CDR3, the DNA is TGTGCCTGGAGTGGACAGGCCGAAGGTGGCTACACCTTC.

This clone was seen many times. The rearrangement links TRBV9 to TRBJ1-2; 8 bases line up with TRBD1. The CDR3 covers 16 residues. Per the germline V gene, CDR1 is SGDLS and CDR2 is YYNGEE. With V trimmed by 0 bases and J by 7 bases, 11 bases remained unmatched. This CDR3 reads CASSVAAQGAPSGYTF. The CDR3 DNA reads TGTGCCAGCAGCGTAGCGGCGCAGGGGGCCCCCTCTGGCTACACCTTC.

The chain is built from TRBV11-2 and TRBJ2-3; D is possibly TRBD1 (6 bases). In germline, CDR1 is SGHAT, CDR2 FQNNGV. This CDR3 is 14 amino acids long. V lost 3 bases to trimming and J lost 0 bases, with 7 bases between them. CDR3 sequence reads: CASSFTGSTDTQYF. CDR3 nucleotide sequence: TGTGCCAGCAGCTTTACAGGGAGCACAGATACGCAGTATTTT.

The rearrangement uses TRBV7-2 and TRBJ2-7; D perhaps matches TRBD1 (6 bases). The CDR3 contains 15 residues. Germline CDR1 is SGHTA and CDR2 is FQGNSA. V was pared by 4 bases and J by 0 bases, with 13 bases between. The CDR3 loop reads CASSWDTRSSYEQYF. In DNA form, the CDR3 reads TGTGCCAGCAGCTGGGACACTCGGAGCTCCTACGAGCAGTACTTC.

The chain employs TRBV7-3 and TRBJ2-3; D remains ambiguous. Germline assignment: CDR1 SGHTA and CDR2 FQGTGA. Trimming removed 2 bases at V and 1 base at J, with 4 bases between. The CDR3 contains 13 residues. CDR3 region: CASSLLGTDTQYF. The CDR3 DNA sequence: TGTGCCAGCAGCTTACTTGGCACAGATACGCAGTATTTT.

This clone appeared a single time. J is TRBJ2-7 and V is TRBV19; the match to TRBD1 covers 8 bases. CDR3 length: 14 amino acids. V was clipped by 6 bases and J by 2 bases; unmatched bases: 6. Germline CDR1 and CDR2: LNHDA and SQIVND (reference sequence). The CDR3 DNA reads as TGTGCCAGTAGCCGGACAGGGATGACCTACGAGCAGTACTTC. This codes for CASSRTGMTYEQYF. Together with reference TRBV19 and TRBJ2-7, the CDR3 gives the full variable domain: DGGITQSPKYLFRKEGQNVTLSCEQNLNHDAMYWYRQDPGQGLRLIYYSQIVNDFQKGDIAEGYSVSREKKESFPLTVTSAQKNPTAFYLCASSRTGMTYEQYFGPGTRLTVT.

The chain links TRBV6-5 to TRBJ1-2; 7 nucleotides line up with TRBD1. The CDR3 has 15 residues. V dropped 8 bases and J dropped 2; count of bases not matched to a gene: 11. Germline CDR1 and CDR2: MNHEY and SVGAGI. The CDR3 spells CASSGQRLRNYGYTF. The CDR3 nucleotides are TGTGCCAGCTCGGGACAGCGTCTTAGGAACTATGGCTACACCTTC.

In its sample, this clone was seen once. This rearrangement joins TRBV7-2 to TRBJ2-1; maybe TRBD1 (5 bases). From germline, CDR1 is SGHTA and CDR2 FQGNSA. The CDR3 runs 15 residues. Trimming took 8 bases from V and 4 from J, leaving 18 bases between them. The DNA for the CDR3 is TGTGCCAGCCAGGCAATGGCAGGGTCTTACAATGAGCAGTTCTTC. Amino acids: CASQAMAGSYNEQFF.

The chain uses TRBV7-9 and TRBJ2-7, with 11 positions matching TRBD2. CDR3 length equals 15 residues. With V trimmed by 5 bases and J by 0 bases, 3 bases remained unmatched. Germline V gene lookup returns CDR1 SEHNR and CDR2 FQNEAQ (reference sequence). The chain's CDR3 is CASSPTSGGSYEQYF. CDR3 sequence (DNA): TGTGCCAGCAGCCCTACTAGCGGGGGCTCCTACGAGCAGTACTTC.

The gene calls are TRBV12-3 or TRBV12-4 and TRBJ1-2; no clear D gene. The CDR3 runs 13 residues. V was cut by 6 bases and J by 8 bases, with 16 bases left in between. CDR3 residues: CASSRSSSIGYTF. The CDR3 DNA is TGTGCCAGCAGCCGATCTAGTTCTATCGGCTACACCTTC.

This clone has just one count. This rearrangement joins TRBV5-4 to TRBJ1-1, with D perhaps TRBD1 (5 bases). Germline V gives CDR1 SGHNT, CDR2 YYREEE (reference sequence). V shed 4 bases and J shed 2 bases, with 15 bases lying between them. The CDR3 has 15 residues. The CDR3, as DNA: TGTGCCAGCAGCCCAATCGTCGGGGGTAACACTGAAGCTTTCTTT. The encoded protein is CASSPIVGGNTEAFF.

This clone has a single count. The V and J genes are TRBV2 and TRBJ2-7; 11 bases map to TRBD2. The trim removed 6 bases at V and 0 bases at J, leaving 19 bases unmatched. The CDR3 sequence is 20 residues long. The V gene's germline CDR1 is SNHLY and CDR2 FYNNEI. The CDR3 spells CASSQPLELAGAERSYEQYF. The CDR3, as DNA: TGTGCCAGCAGCCAACCCCTTGAACTAGCGGGGGCCGAACGCTCCTACGAGCAGTACTTC. Full variable domain (remainder filled in from reference TRBV2 and TRBJ2-7): EPEVTQTPSHQVTQMGQEVILRCVPISNHLYFYWYRQILGQKVEFLVSFYNNEISEKSEIFDDQFSVERPDGSNFTLKIRSTKLEDSAMYFCASSQPLELAGAERSYEQYFGPGTRLTVT.

This chain links TRBV19 with TRBJ1-2; 7 nucleotides match TRBD1. CDR1 is LNHDA and CDR2 is SQIVND in the germline V gene (reference sequence). The CDR3 consists of 16 residues. The V segment lost 3 bases and the J segment 4 bases; nucleotides outside the gene matches: 11. The CDR3 loop reads CASSMGVGGTAYGYTF. CDR3 nucleotides: TGTGCCAGTAGTATGGGTGTAGGCGGGACAGCCTATGGCTACACCTTC.